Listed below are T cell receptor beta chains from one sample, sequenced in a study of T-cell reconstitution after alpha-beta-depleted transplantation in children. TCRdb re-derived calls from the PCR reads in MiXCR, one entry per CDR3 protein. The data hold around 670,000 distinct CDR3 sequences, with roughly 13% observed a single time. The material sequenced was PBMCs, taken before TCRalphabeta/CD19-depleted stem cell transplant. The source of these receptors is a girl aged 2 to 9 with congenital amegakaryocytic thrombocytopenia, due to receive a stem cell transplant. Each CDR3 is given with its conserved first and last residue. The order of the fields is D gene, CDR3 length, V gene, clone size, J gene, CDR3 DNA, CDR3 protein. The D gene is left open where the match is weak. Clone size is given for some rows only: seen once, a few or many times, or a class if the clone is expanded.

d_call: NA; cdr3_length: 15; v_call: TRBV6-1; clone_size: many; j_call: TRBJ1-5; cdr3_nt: TGTGCCAGCAGTGCCCTCCCTACGAGCAATCAGCCCCAGCATTTT; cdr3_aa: CASSALPTSNQPQHF
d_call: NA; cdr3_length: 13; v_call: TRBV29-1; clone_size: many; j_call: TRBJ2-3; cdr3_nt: TGCAGCGTTGAGGCAGGGAGGAGAGATACGCAGTATTTT; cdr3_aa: CSVEAGRRDTQYF
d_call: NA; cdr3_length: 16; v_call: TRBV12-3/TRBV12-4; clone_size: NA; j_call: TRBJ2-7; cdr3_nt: TGTGCCAGCAAACAACCCTCGGGACCGGGATTTGGGGAGCAGTACTTC; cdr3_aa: CASKQPSGPGFGEQYF
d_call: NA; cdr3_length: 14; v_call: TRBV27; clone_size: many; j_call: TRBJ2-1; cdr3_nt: TGTGCCAGCAGCGCCGGGCTAGTCGGGTATGAGCAGTTCTTC; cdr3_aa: CASSAGLVGYEQFF
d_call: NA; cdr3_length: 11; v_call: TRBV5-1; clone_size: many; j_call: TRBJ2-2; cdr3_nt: TGCGCCAGCGGGGTAACCGGGGAGCTGTTTTTT; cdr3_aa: CASGVTGELFF
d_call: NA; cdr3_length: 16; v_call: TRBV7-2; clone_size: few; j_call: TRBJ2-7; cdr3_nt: TGTGCCAGCAGCCCTAGAGTAGGACCCCTTCGGGACGAGCAGTACTTC; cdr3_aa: CASSPRVGPLRDEQYF
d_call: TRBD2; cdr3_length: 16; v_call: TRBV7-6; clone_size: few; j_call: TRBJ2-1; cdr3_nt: TGTGCCAGCAGCTTTCTGGTAGCGGGACCCTACAATGAGCAGTTCTTC; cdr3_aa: CASSFLVAGPYNEQFF
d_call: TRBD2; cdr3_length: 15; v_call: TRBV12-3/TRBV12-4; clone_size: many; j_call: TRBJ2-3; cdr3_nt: TGTGCCAGCTGCGTTTGGAGCGGGAGTGCGGATACGCAGTATTTT; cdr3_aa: CASCVWSGSADTQYF
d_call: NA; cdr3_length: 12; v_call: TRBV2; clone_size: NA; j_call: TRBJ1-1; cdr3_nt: TGTGCCAGCTCTATGGGATACGTTGAAGCTTTCTTT; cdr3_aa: CASSMGYVEAFF
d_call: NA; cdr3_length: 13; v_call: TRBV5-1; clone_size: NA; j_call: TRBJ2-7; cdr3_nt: TGCGCCAGCAGCTCCCCTGCTGGGGACGAGCAGTACTTC; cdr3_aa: CASSSPAGDEQYF
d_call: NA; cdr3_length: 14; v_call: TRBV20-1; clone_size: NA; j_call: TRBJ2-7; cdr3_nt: TGCAGTGCTAGTCTGGGGACCGTCAGGTACGAGCAGTACTTC; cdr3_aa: CSASLGTVRYEQYF
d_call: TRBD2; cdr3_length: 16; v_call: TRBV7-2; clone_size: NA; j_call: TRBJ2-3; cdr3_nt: TGTGCCAGCAGCTTCACCGGGACTAGCGGGACAAATACGCAGTATTTT; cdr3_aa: CASSFTGTSGTNTQYF
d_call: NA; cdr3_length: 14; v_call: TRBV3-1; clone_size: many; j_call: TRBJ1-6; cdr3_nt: TGTGCCAGCAGCCAAGAGATTTCGAATTCACCCCTCCACTTT; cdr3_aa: CASSQEISNSPLHF
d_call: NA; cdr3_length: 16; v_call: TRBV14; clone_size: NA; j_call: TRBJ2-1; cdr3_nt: TGTGCCAGCAGCCACAGAACGTGGGGGTCCTACAATGAGCAGTTCTTC; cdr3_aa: CASSHRTWGSYNEQFF
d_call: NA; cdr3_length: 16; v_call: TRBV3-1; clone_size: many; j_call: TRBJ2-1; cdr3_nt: TGTGCCAGCAGCCAAGATCTCTTGGGGCGGCTAGGTGGACAGTTCTTC; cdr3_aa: CASSQDLLGRLGGQFF
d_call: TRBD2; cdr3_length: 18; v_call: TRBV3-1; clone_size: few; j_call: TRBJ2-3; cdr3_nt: TGTGCCAGCAGTTGGGGACTAGGAGGCCCGGTATTCACAGATACGCAGTATTTT; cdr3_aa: CASSWGLGGPVFTDTQYF
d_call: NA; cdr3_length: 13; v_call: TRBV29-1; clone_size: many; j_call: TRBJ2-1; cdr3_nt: TGCAGCGTGGCCCCCCCTATTTACAATGAGCAGTTCTTC; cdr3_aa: CSVAPPIYNEQFF
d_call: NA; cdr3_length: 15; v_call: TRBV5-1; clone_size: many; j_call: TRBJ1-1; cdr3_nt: TGCGCCAGCAGCTTGTGGTCAGGGAGAACCACTGAAGCTTTCTTT; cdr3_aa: CASSLWSGRTTEAFF
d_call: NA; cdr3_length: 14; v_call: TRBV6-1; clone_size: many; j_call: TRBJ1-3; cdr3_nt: TGTGCCAGCAGTGCCGCATACCACGGAAACACCATATATTTT; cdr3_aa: CASSAAYHGNTIYF
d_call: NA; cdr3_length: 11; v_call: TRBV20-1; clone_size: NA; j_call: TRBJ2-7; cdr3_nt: TGCAGTGCTAGCCTTACCTACGAGCAGTACTTC; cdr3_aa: CSASLTYEQYF
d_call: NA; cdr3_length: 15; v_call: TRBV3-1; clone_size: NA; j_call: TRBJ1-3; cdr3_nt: TGTGCCAGCAGCCCTCAAACTTACTCTGGAAACACCATATATTTT; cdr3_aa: CASSPQTYSGNTIYF
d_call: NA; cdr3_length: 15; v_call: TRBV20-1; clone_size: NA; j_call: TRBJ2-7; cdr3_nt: TGCAGTGCTAGAGATCTACCAGGGGCTGTTGGCGAGCAGTACTTC; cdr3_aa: CSARDLPGAVGEQYF
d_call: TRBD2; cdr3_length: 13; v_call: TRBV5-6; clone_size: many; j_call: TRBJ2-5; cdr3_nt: TGTGCCAGCAGCCCACTAGCGAAAGAGACCCAGTACTTC; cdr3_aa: CASSPLAKETQYF
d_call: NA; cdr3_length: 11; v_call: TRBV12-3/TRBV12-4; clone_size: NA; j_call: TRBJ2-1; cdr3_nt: TGTGCCAGCAGTTTACTGGGGCTTGAGTTCTTC; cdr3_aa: CASSLLGLEFF
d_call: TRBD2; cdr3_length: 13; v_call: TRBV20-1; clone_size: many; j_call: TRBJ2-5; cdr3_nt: TGCAGTGCTATCTATAGCGGGAGAGGGGCCCAGTACTTC; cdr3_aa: CSAIYSGRGAQYF
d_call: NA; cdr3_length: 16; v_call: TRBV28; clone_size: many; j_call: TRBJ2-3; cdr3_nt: TGTGCCAGCGCCCCTAGCGCGCGAGATCTCACAGATACGCAGTATTTT; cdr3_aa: CASAPSARDLTDTQYF
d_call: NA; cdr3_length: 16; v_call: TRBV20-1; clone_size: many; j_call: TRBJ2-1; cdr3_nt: TGCAGTGCTCCCTCCTCAACTAGTGGTGTTTACAATGAGCAGTTCTTC; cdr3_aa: CSAPSSTSGVYNEQFF
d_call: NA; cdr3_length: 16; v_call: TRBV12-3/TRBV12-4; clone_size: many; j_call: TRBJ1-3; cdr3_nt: TGTGCCAGCAGTTTGGGGGACGGGAGCTCTGGAAACACCATATATTTT; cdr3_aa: CASSLGDGSSGNTIYF
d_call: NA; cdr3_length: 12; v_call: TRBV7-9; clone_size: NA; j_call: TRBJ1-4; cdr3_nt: TGTGCCAGCAGCCTTAGGAATGAAAAACTGTTTTTT; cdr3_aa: CASSLRNEKLFF
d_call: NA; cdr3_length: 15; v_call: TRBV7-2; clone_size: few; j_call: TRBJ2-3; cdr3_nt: TGTGCCAGCAGCTTCGGGGGCCCAGGCACAGATACGCAGTATTTT; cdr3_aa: CASSFGGPGTDTQYF
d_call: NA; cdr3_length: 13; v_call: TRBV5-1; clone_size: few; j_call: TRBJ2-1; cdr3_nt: TGCGCCAGCAGCTTGTCGCCGGGCAGCTTTCAGTTCTTC; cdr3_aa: CASSLSPGSFQFF
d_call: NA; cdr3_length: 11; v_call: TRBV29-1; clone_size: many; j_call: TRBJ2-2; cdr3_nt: TGCAGCGTTGGGGACACCGGGGAGCTGTTTTTT; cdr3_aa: CSVGDTGELFF
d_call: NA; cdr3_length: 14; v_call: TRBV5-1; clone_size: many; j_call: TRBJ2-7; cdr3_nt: TGCGCCAGCAGCTTGGTGGAACCCACCTACGAGCAGTACTTC; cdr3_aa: CASSLVEPTYEQYF
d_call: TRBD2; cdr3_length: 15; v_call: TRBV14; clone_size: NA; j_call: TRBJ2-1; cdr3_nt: TGTGCCAGCAGCCGGACCCGGGACTACTACAATGAGCAGTTCTTC; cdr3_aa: CASSRTRDYYNEQFF
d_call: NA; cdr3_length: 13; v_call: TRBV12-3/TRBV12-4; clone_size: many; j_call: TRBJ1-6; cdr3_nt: TGTGCCAGCAGTTTTCGGTCCCATTCACCCCTCCACTTT; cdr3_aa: CASSFRSHSPLHF
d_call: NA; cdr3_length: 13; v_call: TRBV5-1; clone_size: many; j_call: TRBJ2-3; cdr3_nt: TGCGCCAGCAGCCAGTGGTTCCCAGATACGCAGTATTTT; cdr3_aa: CASSQWFPDTQYF